This TCR beta chain was identified in a study of cytomegalovirus exposure and HLA in healthy donors. Study at large: A previous analysis identified 100 million to 120 million unique TCR beta sequences derived from around 180 million T cells.

Details on this clone: The antigen remains undetermined.

The primer mix had 60 Vbeta and 13 Jbeta primers. The data were produced by immunoSEQ multiplex PCR, yet TCRdb's version contains in-frame clones alone and is incomplete. Here the sample spans 180,000 or so clones, more than 65% being singletons. General study points: Follow-up analysis later connected one missense variant in DCLRE1C with trimming of TCR beta V- and J-genes. In a later analysis, an Asian-associated ancestry cluster reportedly showed fewer N-insertions than the roughly 690-donor mean.

Germline-derived CDR1 and CDR2 are SNHLY and FYNNEI. This CDR3 comprises 16 residues. V trimming: 5 bases; J trimming: 7 bases; junction bases outside the gene matches: 11. What was sequenced was PBMCs. The chain couples TRBV2 to TRBJ1-6; TRBD1 aligns across 7 bases. The receptor's source is a male donor in good health and CMV-seronegative. CDR3 coding DNA: TGTGCCAGCAGTACCAAACGGGACAGCCAGAATTCACCCCTCCACTTT. This gives the protein CASSTKRDSQNSPLHF.